One and the same sample provided the 29 T cell receptor beta chains below, sequenced in a study of OX40 agonist ivuxolimab in advanced cancers. Libraries were prepared by immunoSEQ multiplex PCR; TCRdb keeps only in-frame clonotypes and omits some of them. Of some 48,000 clones listed, approximately 85% are singletons. This specimen was CD4+ or CD8+ T cells sorted from blood, taken in a trial of the OX40 agonist ivuxolimab. These receptors originate from an adult with an advanced solid tumor such as melanoma, head and neck, liver or kidney cancer.

The chain joins TRBV7-6 to TRBJ2-5; unclear D gene. Germline V CDR1 and CDR2: SGHVS, FNYEAQ. V gave up 1 base and J gave up 5 bases, with 5 bases separating them. This CDR3 has 12 residues. CDR3 sequence reads: CASSLGSETQYF. The CDR3 DNA reads as TGTGCCAGCAGCTTAGGGTCGGAGACCCAGTACTTC.

The gene calls are TRBV7-9 and TRBJ1-1; D unresolved. V was clipped by 0 bases and J by 11 bases, with 16 bases between them. This CDR3 spans 14 amino acids. CDR1 is SEHNR and CDR2 is FQNEAQ in the germline V gene (reference sequence). The CDR3 sequence: CASSLALVHPGAFF. CDR3 nucleotide sequence: TGTGCCAGCAGCTTAGCGCTGGTACACCCGGGTGCTTTCTTT.

The V gene is TRBV11-1, the J gene TRBJ2-1; 11 nucleotides agree with TRBD2. Germline trimming cut 3 bases from V and 1 base from J; bases unmatched to any gene: 2. Germline loops: CDR1 SGHAT, CDR2 FQDESV (reference sequence). This CDR3 comprises 16 residues. This chain's CDR3 is CASSFLAGGSYNEQFF. The CDR3 DNA is TGTGCCAGCAGCTTCCTAGCGGGAGGATCCTACAATGAGCAGTTCTTC.

In its sample, this clone was seen a few times. The V call is TRBV30, the J call TRBJ2-1, with TRBD2 identical over 9 bases. Germline-derived CDR1 and CDR2 are GTSNPN and SVGIG (reference sequence). Unmatched junction bases numbered 12, after V lost 5 bases and J lost 10 bases. This CDR3 contains 14 residues. This chain's CDR3 is CAWSPGLALGEQFF. CDR3 sequence (DNA): TGTGCCTGGTCACCGGGACTAGCCTTAGGAGAGCAGTTCTTC.

The V gene is TRBV15, the J gene TRBJ2-2, with 8 bases aligning to TRBD1. CDR1 and CDR2 (germline): LNHNV, YYDKDF (reference sequence). V lost 5 bases, J lost 3 bases, and 14 bases stayed unmatched. This CDR3 has 18 residues. CDR3 loop: CATSVQPQGAGHTGELFF. The CDR3 coding sequence is TGTGCCACCAGCGTACAGCCCCAGGGGGCCGGGCACACCGGGGAGCTGTTTTTT.

The chain is built from TRBV20-1 and TRBJ1-2; D gene uncertain. The CDR3 extends over 11 amino acids. The germline V and J ends were trimmed by 2 bases and 8 bases, with 9 bases remaining between them. The germline V gene encodes CDR1 DFQATT and CDR2 SNEGSKA (reference sequence). CDR3 sequence (DNA): TGCAGTGCTAGAACAGCCTGGGGCTACACCTTC. Protein sequence: CSARTAWGYTF.

The count of this clone is one. The rearrangement uses TRBV5-5 and TRBJ2-1; TRBD2 aligns across 10 bases. This CDR3 has 18 amino acids. Looked up from germline, CDR1 is SGHKS and CDR2 is YYEKEE (reference sequence). J was trimmed by 5 bases and V by 1 base; bases with no gene match: 12. CDR3 coding DNA: TGTGCCAGCAGCTTGTTGGGGCTAGCGGGGGCTCACAACAATGAGCAGTTCTTC. Translated, it gives CASSLLGLAGAHNNEQFF.

V is TRBV11-2 and J is TRBJ1-6; D unresolved. CDR1 is SGHAT, CDR2 FQNNGV, per germline. V was pared by 5 bases and J by 6 bases, with 14 bases between. The CDR3 totals 15 residues. CDR3 amino acids: CASSRGGGGNSPLHF. CDR3 in DNA: TGTGCCAGCAGCCGGGGTGGAGGTGGTAATTCACCCCTCCACTTT.

The rearrangement joins TRBV15 to TRBJ2-6; D may be TRBD1 or TRBD2 (5 bases each). This CDR3 has 16 amino acids. Per germline, CDR1 LNHNV and CDR2 YYDKDF (reference sequence). V lost 3 bases, J lost 0 bases, and 9 bases lay in between. Here the CDR3 DNA reads TGTGCCACCAGCAGCGGGGCCTACTCTGGGGCCAACGTCCTGACTTTC. Protein product: CATSSGAYSGANVLTF.

This clone was seen at least ten times. V is TRBV27 and J is TRBJ1-5; 7 positions agree with TRBD1. Trimming cost V 2 bases and J 5 bases; bases outside gene matches: 3. The CDR3 spans 14 residues. Germline lookup yields CDR1 MNHEY and CDR2 SMNVEV (reference sequence). CDR3 nucleotides: TGTGCCAGCAGTTTAAACAGGGGCGATCAGCCCCAGCATTTT. Protein product: CASSLNRGDQPQHF.

The chain combines TRBV6-1 with TRBJ2-1; a possible D gene is TRBD1 (6 bases). CDR1 MNHNS and CDR2 SASEGT come from the germline V gene. V lost 4 bases to trimming and J lost 7 bases, with 20 bases between them. CDR3 length: 16 residues. The CDR3: CASSGSRGGQMNEQFF. DNA of the CDR3: TGTGCCAGCAGTGGCTCCAGGGGCGGACAAATGAATGAGCAGTTCTTC.

The rearrangement uses TRBV4-3 and TRBJ1-2, with TRBD1 as a possible D gene (6 bases). V was pared by 0 bases and J by 7 bases, with 15 bases between. Germline V lookup: CDR1 LGHNA, CDR2 YSLEER. The CDR3 is 15 amino acids. The CDR3: CASSQDWGPGGGYTF. The CDR3 nucleotides read TGCGCCAGCAGCCAAGATTGGGGGCCGGGGGGTGGCTACACCTTC.

The chain carries TRBV7-9 and TRBJ1-6; TRBD1 matches at 8 bases. Germline trimming cut 5 bases from V and 10 bases from J; bases unmatched to any gene: 7. The length of the CDR3 is 14 residues. Germline V gene data show CDR1 as SEHNR and CDR2 as FQNEAQ (reference sequence). This CDR3 reads CASSLTGGRSPLHF. The CDR3 nucleotides are TGTGCCAGCAGCCTCACAGGGGGTCGGTCACCCCTCCACTTT.

V usage is TRBV4-2 and J usage is TRBJ2-6, with 7 positions matching TRBD2. The CDR3 is made up of 16 amino acids. J was trimmed by 4 bases and V by 1 base; bases with no gene match: 4. CDR1 and CDR2 from the germline V gene are LGHNA and YNFKEQ. This chain's CDR3 is CASSQVQTSGANVLTF. The DNA for the CDR3 is TGTGCCAGCAGCCAAGTCCAGACTAGCGGGGCCAACGTCCTGACTTTC.

The chain links TRBV5-1 to TRBJ1-4; D is undetermined. Trimming cost V 1 base and J 8 bases, with 18 bases left between them. Germline CDR1 SGHRS, CDR2 YFSETQ. This CDR3 spans 16 amino acids. CDR3 bases: TGCGCCAGCAGCTTGACCTCCACAGTGCCCGGGGAAAAACTGTTTTTT. Its protein product is CASSLTSTVPGEKLFF.

In nucleotides, the CDR3 is TGCGCCAGCAGCCCCCTTGGGGAGGGGGGAAACACCATATATTTT. Encoded protein: CASSPLGEGGNTIYF. The J gene is TRBJ1-3, the V gene TRBV5-1; D perhaps matches TRBD1 (5 bases). CDR3 length: 15 amino acids. Germline V lookup: CDR1 SGHRS, CDR2 YFSETQ. Deletions cut 4 bases from V and 4 bases from J, with 15 bases between.

The chain recombines TRBV19 with TRBJ1-2, with a possible D match to TRBD1 (5 bases). The CDR3 runs to 14 residues. From germline, CDR1 is LNHDA and CDR2 SQIVND (reference sequence). The V gene lost 1 base and the J gene lost 3 bases, with 9 bases spanning the gap. The CDR3 loop is CASSIAGTDYGYTF. The DNA of the CDR3 is TGTGCCAGTAGTATAGCCGGGACCGACTATGGCTACACCTTC.

This chain connects TRBV5-4 to TRBJ1-6; possible D gene TRBD1, 6 bases. V was pared by 4 bases and J by 8 bases, with 19 bases between. This CDR3 is built from 16 residues. Germline CDR1 is SGHNT and CDR2 is YYREEE (reference sequence). CDR3: CASSRGTSRWDSPLHF. The CDR3 DNA reads as TGTGCCAGCAGCCGGGGGACAAGTAGATGGGATTCACCCCTCCACTTT.

Only one count was recorded for this clone. The V gene is TRBV19, the J gene TRBJ1-1, with no clear D. V lost 10 bases, J lost 1 base, and 10 bases lay in between. Germline V gene data show CDR1 as LNHDA and CDR2 as SQIVND (reference sequence). The CDR3 is 12 amino acids. CDR3: CATRTANTEAFF. CDR3 coding DNA: TGTGCCACCAGGACCGCGAACACTGAAGCTTTCTTT.

The DNA for the CDR3 is TGTGCCAGCAGCTTGGATCGGTCCGGGGCGTCAGATACGCAGTATTTT. Translated, it gives CASSLDRSGASDTQYF. V is TRBV5-4 and J is TRBJ2-3; the D call may be TRBD1 or TRBD2 (5 bases each). The length of the CDR3 is 16 residues. From germline, CDR1 is SGHNT and CDR2 YYREEE (reference sequence). V lost 0 bases and J lost 4, with 15 bases in between.

The J gene is TRBJ2-3, the V gene TRBV19, with 8 bases matching TRBD2. The trim removed 5 bases at V and 0 bases at J, leaving 16 bases unmatched. The germline CDR1 and CDR2 sequences are LNHDA and SQIVND (reference sequence). This CDR3 comprises 19 residues. The CDR3 loop is CASSPTVLSGSGSTDTQYF. The CDR3, as DNA: TGTGCCAGTAGTCCGACCGTTTTAAGCGGGAGTGGAAGCACAGATACGCAGTATTTT.

The gene calls are TRBV19 and TRBJ1-3; a weak D match, TRBD1 (5 bases). V dropped 8 bases and J dropped 7 bases, with 18 bases sitting between them. The V gene's germline CDR1 is LNHDA and CDR2 SQIVND (reference sequence). CDR3 size: 14 residues. DNA for the CDR3: TGTGCCAGTGGTTCCGGACTCTCAGGGAACACCATATATTTT. It yields the protein CASGSGLSGNTIYF.

The table lists this clone with a count of one. For the CDR3, the DNA is TGTGCCAGCAGTGAGGGTAGGGGCGGTACTGAAGCTTTCTTT. Its protein product is CASSEGRGGTEAFF. V is TRBV25-1 and J is TRBJ1-1; a weak D match, TRBD1 (5 bases). The V gene lost 3 bases and the J gene lost 5 bases, with 13 bases spanning the gap. CDR3 length: 14 amino acids. Germline assignment: CDR1 MGHDK and CDR2 SYGVNS.

This clone was seen more than once but under ten times. This chain links TRBV11-2 with TRBJ2-1; 10 nucleotides agree with TRBD2. Germline V lookup: CDR1 SGHAT, CDR2 FQNNGV. Unmatched junction bases numbered 0, after V lost 1 base and J lost 3 bases. The CDR3 loop spans 15 amino acids. DNA of the CDR3: TGTGCCAGCAGCTTAGGGACTAGCGGCTACAATGAGCAGTTCTTC. Protein: CASSLGTSGYNEQFF.

CDR3 nucleotides: TGTGCCTGGAGTACAGACAGAAAACTGTTTTTT. Protein product: CAWSTDRKLFF. The V and J genes are TRBV30 and TRBJ1-4; D is possibly TRBD1 (5 bases). With 2 bases removed from V and 10 bases from J, the gap between germline ends came to 8 bases. Looked up from germline, CDR1 is GTSNPN and CDR2 is SVGIG (reference sequence). This CDR3 comprises 11 residues.

Only a few counts were recorded for this clone. This chain uses TRBV7-9 with TRBJ1-1, with no clear D. This CDR3 is built from 16 residues. Germline V gene lookup returns CDR1 SEHNR and CDR2 FQNEAQ (reference sequence). The V end was cut by 3 bases, the J end by 0 bases, with 14 bases between. CDR3: CASSFGSERMNTEAFF. The CDR3 DNA is TGTGCCAGCAGCTTCGGCTCAGAGAGAATGAACACTGAAGCTTTCTTT.

The CDR3 sequence: CVSARRQGSFANTEAFF. The DNA for the CDR3 is TGTGTATCAGCGAGGCGACAGGGCAGTTTTGCGAACACTGAAGCTTTCTTT. The V and J genes are TRBV9 and TRBJ1-1; TRBD1 matches at 7 bases. Germline V gene sequence: CDR1 SGDLS, CDR2 YYNGEE. This CDR3 contains 17 residues.

This chain uses TRBV5-5 with TRBJ1-2; no firm D call. The length of the CDR3 is 14 residues. The germline gives CDR1 SGHKS, CDR2 YYEKEE (reference sequence). The V end lost 4 bases, the J end lost 0 bases, and 10 bases lay between the germline ends. CDR3 loop: CASSPGLANYGYTF. In DNA form, the CDR3 reads TGTGCCAGCAGCCCAGGACTAGCTAACTATGGCTACACCTTC. Based on the CDR3 plus reference TRBV5-5 and TRBJ1-2, the full variable domain is DAGVTQSPTHLIKTRGQQVTLRCSPISGHKSVSWYQQVLGQGPQFIFQYYEKEERGRGNFPDRFSARQFPNYSSELNVNALLLGDSALYLCASSPGLANYGYTFGSGTRLTVV.

This clone came up a few times. The rearrangement uses TRBV19 and TRBJ1-1; 8 bases match TRBD1. V shed 4 bases, J shed 6 bases, and the junction held 7 bases outside the gene matches. This CDR3 is 14 amino acids long. Germline CDR1 LNHDA, CDR2 SQIVND (reference sequence). The CDR3 sequence is CASSTPDRASEAFF. The CDR3 nucleotides are TGTGCCAGTAGTACCCCGGACAGGGCTTCTGAAGCTTTCTTT.